One and the same sample provided the 17 T cell receptor beta chains below, sequenced in a study of blood T cell repertoires in COVID-19. Produced via immunoSEQ multiplex PCR; TCRdb's table is partial and in-frame only. The sample lists around 150,000 clones, almost 80% occurring once. Sequencing input: PBMCs or T cells enriched from blood (not recorded which). The source is a woman between 50 and 59 years old who had recovered from COVID-19.

The V and J genes are TRBV9 and TRBJ1-2, with TRBD1 as a possible D gene (5 bases). CDR1 and CDR2 from the germline V gene are SGDLS and YYNGEE. Trimming shortened V by 3 bases and J by 4 bases, and 10 bases separated the two germline ends. The CDR3 has 13 residues. As DNA, the CDR3 is TGTGCCAGCAGCGCCGACAGTTCCTATGGCTACACCTTC. Translated: CASSADSSYGYTF.

The rearrangement joins TRBV2 to TRBJ2-2; D is possibly TRBD2 (5 bases). CDR3 length: 10 amino acids. Germline assignment: CDR1 SNHLY and CDR2 FYNNEI. Trimming took off 8 bases at V and 7 bases at J, with 5 bases between the two ends. DNA of the CDR3: TGTGCCAGCGGACTCGGGGAGCTGTTTTTT. It encodes CASGLGELFF.

This clone was counted only a few times. The chain has TRBV5-4 and TRBJ2-1, with 10 bases lining up with TRBD2. This CDR3 region has 15 residues. Germline loops: CDR1 SGHNT, CDR2 YYREEE (reference sequence). After removal of 1 base from V and 9 bases from J, the junction contained 7 bases not matched to a gene. The CDR3 protein is CASSLRSGRIGEQFF. For the CDR3, the DNA is TGTGCCAGCAGCTTGCGTAGCGGGAGGATTGGTGAGCAGTTCTTC.

The J gene is TRBJ2-1, the V gene TRBV28, with 12 bases aligning to TRBD2. The CDR3 length is 14 residues. Trimming at V came to 2 bases and at J to 9 bases, leaving 2 bases not matched to a gene. Looked up from germline, CDR1 is MDHEN and CDR2 is SYDVKM. CDR3 region: CASSLLAGGGEQFF. The CDR3 nucleotides are TGTGCCAGCAGTTTACTAGCGGGAGGGGGTGAGCAGTTCTTC. The variable domain in full, completed from reference TRBV28 and TRBJ2-1, reads DVKVTQSSRYLVKRTGEKVFLECVQDMDHENMFWYRQDPGLGLRLIYFSYDVKMKEKGDIPEGYSVSREKKERFSLILESASTNQTSMYLCASSLLAGGGEQFFGPGTRLTVL.

This clone was seen just once. This chain uses TRBV11-3 with TRBJ2-5, with 8 positions matching TRBD1. Germline V gives CDR1 SGHNT, CDR2 YENEEA. Germline trimming cut 5 bases from V and 5 bases from J; bases unmatched to any gene: 7. The CDR3 sequence is 14 residues long. The CDR3 loop is CASSPPRGRETQYF. CDR3 nucleotide sequence: TGTGCCAGCAGCCCTCCCAGGGGGCGGGAGACCCAGTACTTC.

The chain carries TRBV28 and TRBJ1-2; D might be TRBD1 (6 bases). The length of the CDR3 is 13 residues. Trimming cost V 6 bases and J 5 bases, with 13 bases left between them. Germline lookup yields CDR1 MDHEN and CDR2 SYDVKM. As DNA, the CDR3 is TGTGCCAGCAGGGCCCAGGGGTCGTATGGCTACACCTTC. Translated: CASRAQGSYGYTF.

The J gene is TRBJ2-7, the V gene TRBV6-2 or TRBV6-3, with 11 nucleotides matching TRBD2. Per the germline V gene, CDR1 is MNHEY and CDR2 is SVGEGT. Germline trimming cut 2 bases from V and 2 bases from J; bases unmatched to any gene: 11. The CDR3 is made up of 18 amino acids. CDR3 DNA: TGTGCCAGCAGTTACCCCTCTTCCGGGACTAGCGGCGCCTACGAGCAGTACTTC. This translates into CASSYPSSGTSGAYEQYF.

The table lists this clone with a few counts. The chain combines TRBV5-1 with TRBJ1-5; the D gene is possibly TRBD1 (5 bases). Trimming stripped 4 bases from V and 5 bases from J, with 10 bases between. Germline-derived CDR1 and CDR2 are SGHRS and YFSETQ. This CDR3 region has 13 residues. The DNA for the CDR3 is TGCGCCAGCAGCCCCTCGGGGGATCAGCCCCAGCATTTT. Protein product: CASSPSGDQPQHF.

The rearrangement uses TRBV19 and TRBJ2-6; 8 bases line up with TRBD1. Germline V gene data show CDR1 as LNHDA and CDR2 as SQIVND (reference sequence). CDR3 length: 18 residues. V was clipped by 3 bases and J by 4 bases; unmatched bases: 11. The CDR3 sequence is CASSILGQVEWGANVLTF. DNA for the CDR3: TGTGCCAGTAGTATCTTGGGACAGGTGGAGTGGGGGGCCAACGTCCTGACTTTC.

In this sample, this clone turned up once. The chain carries TRBV5-1 and TRBJ2-3, with 11 bases matching TRBD2. The CDR3 is 17 residues long. After removal of 4 bases from V and 2 bases from J, the junction contained 9 bases not matched to a gene. In germline, CDR1 is SGHRS, CDR2 YFSETQ. The CDR3 reads CASSPNSGGALTDTQYF. CDR3 nucleotides: TGCGCCAGCAGCCCAAATAGCGGGGGGGCCCTCACAGATACGCAGTATTTT.

J is TRBJ2-2 and V is TRBV4-1; D gene ambiguous. Trimming stripped 2 bases from V and 3 bases from J, with 10 bases between. In germline, CDR1 is MGHRA, CDR2 YSYEKL. The CDR3 is 15 amino acids. CDR3 in DNA: TGCGCCAGCAGCCAACCTGGCCGGGACACCGGGGAGCTGTTTTTT. It yields the protein CASSQPGRDTGELFF.

This clone appeared a few times. The V gene is TRBV24-1, the J gene TRBJ2-3; D is undetermined. The CDR3 runs 13 residues. Trimming cost V 5 bases and J 1 base, with 6 bases left between them. Germline V gene sequence: CDR1 KGHDR, CDR2 SFDVKD. CDR3 protein: CATSGSRTDTQYF. The CDR3 DNA reads TGTGCCACCAGTGGGAGTCGCACAGATACGCAGTATTTT.

This clone was detected a few times. This chain connects TRBV5-1 to TRBJ2-7; tentative D call: TRBD1 (8 bases). This CDR3 is 15 amino acids long. V shed 7 bases and J shed 7 bases, with 24 bases lying between them. CDR1 is SGHRS, CDR2 YFSETQ, per germline. CDR3 DNA sequence: TGCGCCAGCGCTACGACAGGGGAGGGGTGGCGTGAGCAGTACTTC. Protein: CASATTGEGWREQYF.

The chain is built from TRBV7-9 and TRBJ1-1; 8 positions agree with TRBD1. This CDR3 spans 13 amino acids. Germline V lookup: CDR1 SEHNR, CDR2 FQNEAQ (reference sequence). V lost 1 base, J lost 5 bases, and 0 bases stayed unmatched. CDR3 sequence reads: CASSLGQGTEAFF. The CDR3 DNA reads as TGTGCCAGCAGCTTAGGACAGGGGACTGAAGCTTTCTTT. Looking up the rest from reference TRBV7-9 and TRBJ1-1 gives the full variable domain: DTGVSQNPRHKITKRGQNVTFRCDPISEHNRLYWYRQTLGQGPEFLTYFQNEAQLEKSRLLSDRFSAERPKGSFSTLEIQRTEQGDSAMYLCASSLGQGTEAFFGQGTRLTVV.

The chain carries TRBV7-3 and TRBJ2-2; tentatively, D is TRBD1 (6 bases). Germline loops: CDR1 SGHTA, CDR2 FQGTGA. CDR3 length equals 16 residues. V was clipped by 0 bases and J by 5 bases, with 13 bases between them. The CDR3, as DNA: TGTGCCAGCAGCTTAACGGTGGGGGCACGGACCGGGGAGCTGTTTTTT. It translates to CASSLTVGARTGELFF. Full variable domain (missing parts from reference TRBV7-3 and TRBJ2-2): GAGVSQTPSNKVTEKGKYVELRCDPISGHTALYWYRQSLGQGPEFLIYFQGTGAADDSGLPNDRFFAVRPEGSVSTLKIQRTERGDSAVYLCASSLTVGARTGELFFGEGSRLTVL.

CDR3 loop: CASSQGLGLAETQYF. Here the CDR3 DNA reads TGTGCCAGCAGCCAAGGACTCGGACTAGCTGAGACCCAGTACTTC. The chain couples TRBV3-1 (or the pseudogene TRBV3-2) to TRBJ2-5; 8 positions agree with TRBD2. The CDR3 extends over 15 amino acids. V was clipped by 1 base and J by 5 bases; unmatched bases: 6. Germline assignment: CDR1 LGHDT and CDR2 YNNKEL (reference sequence).

The chain joins TRBV29-1 to TRBJ2-5, with TRBD1 matching 7 bases. The CDR3 consists of 10 residues. J lost 7 bases, V lost 6 bases, and 2 bases had no gene match. Germline V gene sequence: CDR1 SQVTM, CDR2 ANQGSEA. CDR3 sequence reads: CSVTGSTQYF. The CDR3 DNA sequence: TGCAGCGTGACAGGGTCGACCCAGTACTTC.